This TCR beta chain was found in a study of blood T cell dynamics during melanoma immunotherapy. In the study overall: First-line therapy was either pembrolizumab or nivolumab with ipilimumab for metastatic melanoma.

The time point is: pre-treatment baseline. Every bulk PBMC sample received the same 350 ng of DNA. Produced via immunoSEQ multiplex PCR; TCRdb's table is partial and in-frame only. The profile shows some 5,000 clones, about 88% of them singletons. Specimen: blood, collected from a patient treated with checkpoint blockade. The origin of this receptor is a human donor with melanoma.

In DNA form, the CDR3 reads TGTGCCAGCAGTCCTCCCCCGGGACTAGCGGCCCATGAGCAGTTCTTC. It is translated as CASSPPPGLAAHEQFF. This chain connects TRBV28 to TRBJ2-1, with 11 bases that match TRBD2. With V trimmed by 5 bases and J by 8 bases, 11 bases remained unmatched. The germline CDR1 and CDR2 sequences are MDHEN and SYDVKM. This CDR3 is built from 16 residues.